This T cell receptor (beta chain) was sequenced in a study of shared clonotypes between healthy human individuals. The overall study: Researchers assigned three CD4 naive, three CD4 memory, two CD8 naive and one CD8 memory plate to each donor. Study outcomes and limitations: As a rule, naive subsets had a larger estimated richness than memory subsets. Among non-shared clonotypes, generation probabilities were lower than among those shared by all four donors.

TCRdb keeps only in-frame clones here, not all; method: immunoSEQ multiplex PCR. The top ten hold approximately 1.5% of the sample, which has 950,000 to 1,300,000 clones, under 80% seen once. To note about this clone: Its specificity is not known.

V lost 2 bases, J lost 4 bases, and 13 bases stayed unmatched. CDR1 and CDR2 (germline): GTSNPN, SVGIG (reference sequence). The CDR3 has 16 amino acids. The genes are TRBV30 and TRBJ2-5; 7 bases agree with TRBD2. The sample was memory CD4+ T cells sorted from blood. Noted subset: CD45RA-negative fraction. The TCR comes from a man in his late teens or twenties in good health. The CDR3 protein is CAWSTVRGGIIETQYF. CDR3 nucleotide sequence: TGTGCCTGGAGTACCGTTCGGGGAGGGATAATAGAGACCCAGTACTTC.